These 24 T cell receptor beta chains came from one sample sequenced in a study of OX40 agonist ivuxolimab in advanced cancers. Some clones are missing from TCRdb's copy, which holds only in-frame ones; the method was immunoSEQ multiplex PCR. The data hold about 90,000 clones, with roughly 93% observed a single time. The sequences come from CD4+ or CD8+ T cells sorted from blood, collected in a trial of the OX40 agonist ivuxolimab. All receptors derive from an adult with an advanced solid tumor such as melanoma, head and neck, liver or kidney cancer.

The gene calls are TRBV7-2 and TRBJ1-1; D unresolved. The CDR3 is made up of 13 amino acids. V lost 0 bases and J lost 10, with 12 bases in between. The germline V gene has CDR1 SGHTA and CDR2 FQGNSA. CDR3 amino acids: CASSLASSVGAFF. CDR3 DNA sequence: TGTGCCAGCAGCTTAGCGTCGTCAGTCGGAGCTTTCTTT. Based on the CDR3 plus reference TRBV7-2 and TRBJ1-1, the full variable domain is GAGVSQSPSNKVTEKGKDVELRCDPISGHTALYWYRQSLGQGLEFLIYFQGNSAPDKSGLPSDRFSAERTGGSVSTLTIQRTQQEDSAVYLCASSLASSVGAFFGQGTRLTVV.

The chain uses TRBV6-5 and TRBJ2-1; a weak D match, TRBD1 (6 bases). Trimming left V 8 bases short and J 2 bases short, with 10 bases between. The CDR3 consists of 13 residues. Germline V CDR1 and CDR2: MNHEY, SVGAGI. The CDR3 protein is CASQRGTYNEQFF. In nucleotides, the CDR3 is TGTGCCAGCCAGAGGGGGACCTACAATGAGCAGTTCTTC.

V and J are TRBV6-5 and TRBJ2-1; 7 nucleotides match TRBD2. The CDR3 is 12 residues long. V trimming: 4 bases; J trimming: 12 bases; junction bases outside the gene matches: 6. The germline CDR1 and CDR2 sequences are MNHEY and SVGAGI. The CDR3 coding sequence is TGTGCCAGCAGTTCCCGGACTAGTTCGCAGTTCTTC. The encoded protein is CASSSRTSSQFF.

The chain couples TRBV11-3 to TRBJ2-3, with no clear D. The CDR3 has 14 amino acids. The V and J ends lost 5 bases and 4 bases respectively, with 13 bases between them. CDR1 SGHNT and CDR2 YENEEA come from the germline V gene. CDR3 DNA sequence: TGTGCCAGCAGCGAAAGCAACGACGCAGATACGCAGTATTTT. This translates into CASSESNDADTQYF.

V usage is TRBV14 and J usage is TRBJ1-1; no definite D call. The germline V gene has CDR1 SGHDN and CDR2 FVKESK. The CDR3 loop spans 13 amino acids. V was cut by 1 base and J by 4 bases, with 7 bases left in between. The CDR3, as DNA: TGTGCCAGCAGCCAAGGGGTGATCACTGAAGCTTTCTTT. Amino acids: CASSQGVITEAFF.

As regards this clone: In the same sample, other DNA sequences code for this CDR3. This chain connects TRBV18 to TRBJ2-1, with 11 bases fitting TRBD2. Germline V CDR1 and CDR2: KGHSH, LQKENI. The CDR3 is made up of 15 amino acids. With 3 bases clipped from V and 8 bases from J, the junction kept 6 bases outside the gene matches. The CDR3 nucleotides read TGTGCCAGCTCACCGGGGCTAGCGGGAGGCGATGAGCAGTTCTTC. Amino acids: CASSPGLAGGDEQFF. Filled out from reference TRBV18 and TRBJ2-1, the complete variable domain reads NAGVMQNPRHLVRRRGQEARLRCSPMKGHSHVYWYRQLPEEGLKFMVYLQKENIIDESGMPKERFSAEFPKEGPSILRIQQVVRGDSAAYFCASSPGLAGGDEQFFGPGTRLTVL.

J is TRBJ1-1 and V is TRBV28; possibly TRBD1 for D (5 bases). Trimming stripped 4 bases from V and 11 bases from J, with 14 bases between. The CDR3 consists of 12 residues. Germline V gene data show CDR1 as MDHEN and CDR2 as SYDVKM. CDR3 nucleotides: TGTGCCAGCAGTTGGGCAGGGCGTTCGGCTTTCTTT. It encodes CASSWAGRSAFF.

This sequence joins TRBV4-3 and TRBJ2-7; D is uncertain. The CDR3 covers 14 residues. Germline V gene lookup returns CDR1 LGHNA and CDR2 YSLEER. With 1 base removed from V and 3 bases from J, the gap between germline ends came to 10 bases. The CDR3 DNA reads as TGCGCCAGCAGCCAAGCTTGGAAGGACTACGAGCAGTACTTC. Its protein is CASSQAWKDYEQYF.

V gene TRBV2 combines with J gene TRBJ2-1, with 10 bases aligning to TRBD1. Germline V gives CDR1 SNHLY, CDR2 FYNNEI. This CDR3 comprises 13 residues. J was trimmed by 10 bases and V by 8 bases; bases with no gene match: 8. CDR3 in amino acids: CASQDRGQGEQFF. The CDR3 DNA reads TGTGCCAGCCAAGACAGGGGGCAAGGGGAGCAGTTCTTC.

The CDR3 here is CASSSPGQRNIQYF. Here the CDR3 DNA reads TGTGCCAGCAGTTCCCCGGGACAGAGGAACATTCAGTACTTC. The chain has TRBV6-1 and TRBJ2-4; 7 nucleotides match TRBD1. The CDR3 runs 14 residues. Trimming at V came to 5 bases and at J to 7 bases, leaving 8 bases not matched to a gene. The germline CDR1 and CDR2 sequences are MNHNS and SASEGT.

J is TRBJ1-3 and V is TRBV18; TRBD1 matches at 8 bases. The CDR3 has 13 amino acids. The V and J ends lost 5 bases and 8 bases, in that order; junction bases with no gene match: 5. In germline, CDR1 is KGHSH, CDR2 LQKENI. CDR3 DNA: TGTGCCAGCTCAGCGGGACAGGAGCACACCATATATTTT. Amino acid sequence: CASSAGQEHTIYF.

The CDR3 loop is CASSFSTGNTEAFF. CDR3 DNA sequence: TGTGCCAGCAGCTTCTCGACAGGCAACACTGAAGCTTTCTTT. The V call is TRBV7-8, the J call TRBJ1-1; tentative D call: TRBD1 (6 bases). The CDR3 is made up of 14 amino acids. CDR1 SGHVS and CDR2 FQNEAQ come from the germline V gene. Trimming removed 3 bases from V and 2 bases from J, with 10 bases in between. The whole variable domain, remainder taken from reference TRBV7-8 and TRBJ1-1, is GAGVSQSPRYKVAKRGQDVALRCDPISGHVSLFWYQQALGQGPEFLTYFQNEAQLDKSGLPSDRFFAERPEGSVSTLKIQRTQQEDSAVYLCASSFSTGNTEAFFGQGTRLTVV.

This chain connects TRBV7-2 to TRBJ2-5; 7 bases fit TRBD2. This CDR3 comprises 15 residues. Trimming cost V 1 base and J 6 bases; bases outside gene matches: 8. The germline CDR1 and CDR2 sequences are SGHTA and FQGNSA. The CDR3 sequence: CASSLDPAGAKTQYF. CDR3 coding DNA: TGTGCCAGCAGCTTAGACCCGGCGGGAGCCAAGACCCAGTACTTC.

The chain is built from TRBV28 and TRBJ2-3; D remains ambiguous. The CDR3 has 11 residues. Trimming stripped 6 bases from V and 6 bases from J, with 7 bases between. CDR1 MDHEN and CDR2 SYDVKM come from the germline V gene. Here the CDR3 reads CASSSVDTQYF. In nucleotides, the CDR3 is TGTGCCAGCAGCTCGGTGGATACGCAGTATTTT.

The chain joins TRBV18 to TRBJ2-2; 7 bases are shared with TRBD2. The CDR3 spans 17 residues. V shed 3 bases, J shed 6 bases, and the junction held 13 bases outside the gene matches. Per the germline V gene, CDR1 is KGHSH and CDR2 is LQKENI. The CDR3 sequence is CASSPRRQRDVAGELFF. The CDR3 nucleotides read TGTGCCAGCTCACCCCGAAGGCAGCGGGACGTCGCCGGGGAGCTGTTTTTT.

The V gene is TRBV10-1, the J gene TRBJ2-1, with TRBD2 identical over 12 bases. The J segment lost 0 bases and the V segment lost 4 bases, leaving 4 bases of the junction unmatched. CDR1 is WNHNN and CDR2 is SYGVQD in the germline V gene (reference sequence). This CDR3 contains 17 residues. CDR3 residues: CASSARLAGVSYNEQFF. The CDR3 nucleotides are TGCGCCAGCAGTGCCCGACTAGCGGGGGTCTCCTACAATGAGCAGTTCTTC.

The rearrangement joins TRBV5-1 to TRBJ2-1, with 11 bases fitting TRBD1. The trim removed 3 bases at V and 7 bases at J, leaving 9 bases unmatched. Germline V CDR1 and CDR2: SGHRS, YFSETQ. CDR3 size: 16 residues. In DNA, the CDR3 is TGCGCCAGCAGCTGGAGCGGGACAGGGGGTTGGAATGAGCAGTTCTTC. Translating it yields CASSWSGTGGWNEQFF.

CDR3 DNA: TGTGCCAGCTCACCGGTGGGCCAACCAGATCAGCCCCAGCATTTT. Protein sequence: CASSPVGQPDQPQHF. This chain joins TRBV18 and TRBJ1-5, with D unresolved. This CDR3 is 15 amino acids long. The germline V gene has CDR1 KGHSH and CDR2 LQKENI. Trimming removed 3 bases from V and 5 bases from J, with 14 bases in between.

The rearrangement joins TRBV19 to TRBJ2-1; maybe TRBD1 (6 bases). The CDR3 is made up of 13 amino acids. Germline-derived CDR1 and CDR2 are LNHDA and SQIVND (reference sequence). V dropped 9 bases and J dropped 0 bases, with 9 bases sitting between them. The CDR3 loop reads CASSRGSYNEQFF. Here the CDR3 DNA reads TGTGCCAGCTCCAGGGGCTCCTACAATGAGCAGTTCTTC.

J is TRBJ2-2 and V is TRBV27, with 8 bases lining up with TRBD2. V was clipped by 7 bases and J by 2 bases; unmatched bases: 12. Germline values: CDR1 MNHEY, CDR2 SMNVEV (reference sequence). The CDR3 totals 17 residues. This CDR3 reads CASTLLAGGGNTGELFF. The CDR3 nucleotides are TGTGCCAGCACCCTACTGGCGGGAGGAGGAAACACCGGGGAGCTGTTTTTT.

This clone was observed a single time. The V gene is TRBV7-2, the J gene TRBJ2-5; tentative D call: TRBD2 (7 bases). Deletions cut 0 bases from V and 7 bases from J, with 18 bases between. CDR3 length: 16 amino acids. CDR1 SGHTA and CDR2 FQGNSA come from the germline V gene. The CDR3 loop reads CASSLAPGGATGTQYF. Written as DNA, the CDR3 is TGTGCCAGCAGCTTAGCGCCGGGGGGCGCTACGGGGACCCAGTACTTC.

The V call is TRBV5-1, the J call TRBJ1-2; no reliable D call. The V gene lost 4 bases and the J gene lost 8 bases, with 18 bases spanning the gap. Germline V lookup: CDR1 SGHRS, CDR2 YFSETQ. The CDR3 is 14 residues long. This chain's CDR3 is CASSPGLQTDGYTF. In DNA form, the CDR3 reads TGCGCCAGCAGCCCGGGTCTTCAGACTGACGGCTACACCTTC.

This clone has only one observation. The rearrangement joins TRBV2 to TRBJ2-1; TRBD2 aligns across 11 bases. Trimming took 4 bases from V and 7 from J; bases not matched to a gene: 9. The CDR3 length is 16 residues. Germline V gene sequence: CDR1 SNHLY, CDR2 FYNNEI. The CDR3: CASSVSETSGMNEQFF. The CDR3 DNA follows: TGTGCCAGCAGTGTTAGTGAGACTAGCGGGATGAATGAGCAGTTCTTC. Drawing the rest from reference TRBV2 and TRBJ2-1, the complete variable domain is EPEVTQTPSHQVTQMGQEVILRCVPISNHLYFYWYRQILGQKVEFLVSFYNNEISEKSEIFDDQFSVERPDGSNFTLKIRSTKLEDSAMYFCASSVSETSGMNEQFFGPGTRLTVL.

V is TRBV15 and J is TRBJ2-2; the match to TRBD2 covers 7 bases. The CDR3 is 14 amino acids. Germline loops: CDR1 LNHNV, CDR2 YYDKDF (reference sequence). V was clipped by 1 base and J by 8 bases; unmatched bases: 4. The CDR3 sequence: CATSRVAGEGELFF. CDR3 DNA: TGTGCCACCAGCAGAGTGGCGGGAGAAGGGGAGCTGTTTTTT.